This TCR beta chain was documented in a study of blood T cell repertoires in COVID-19. The wider study: In each case, the material was cDNA or gDNA derived from T cells, B-cell-depleted T cells, or PBMCs.

Repertoires were generated with immunoSEQ multiplex PCR, while TCRdb's copy carries only in-frame clones and drops some. The sample has approximately 250,000 clones; 70% to 90% are singletons. The CDR3 contains 16 residues. CDR1 is MRHNA, CDR2 SNTAGT, per germline. Trimming took 4 bases from V and 7 from J; bases not matched to a gene: 8. This TCR was sampled from a woman aged 50 to 60 with acute COVID-19. The material sequenced was PBMCs or T cells enriched from blood (not recorded which). The rearrangement links TRBV6-4 to TRBJ1-4, with 11 bases matching TRBD1. Here the CDR3 DNA reads TGTGCCAGCAGTGTCCTCCCGGGACAGGGGGTTGAAAAACTGTTTTTT. Translation gives CASSVLPGQGVEKLFF.